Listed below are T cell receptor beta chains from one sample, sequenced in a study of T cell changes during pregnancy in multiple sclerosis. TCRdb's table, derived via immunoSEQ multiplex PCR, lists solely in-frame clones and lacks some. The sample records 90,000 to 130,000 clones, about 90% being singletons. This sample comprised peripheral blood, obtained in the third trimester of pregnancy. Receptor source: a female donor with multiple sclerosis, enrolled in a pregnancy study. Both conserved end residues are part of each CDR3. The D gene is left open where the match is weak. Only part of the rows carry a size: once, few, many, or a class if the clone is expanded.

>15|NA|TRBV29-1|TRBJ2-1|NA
TGCAGCGTTGAAGATCTAGGGGTGGAACACAATGAGCAGTTCTTC
CSVEDLGVEHNEQFF
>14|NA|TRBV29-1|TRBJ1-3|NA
TGCAGCGTCGTCTTCACGGCGGCCGGAAACACCATATATTTT
CSVVFTAAGNTIYF
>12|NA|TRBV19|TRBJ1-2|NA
TGTGCCAGTACAACAGGGAGATATGGCTACACCTTC
CASTTGRYGYTF
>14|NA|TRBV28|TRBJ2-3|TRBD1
TGTGCCAGCAGTCGAGTACAGGGGGCGCGGAAGCAGTATTTT
CASSRVQGARKQYF
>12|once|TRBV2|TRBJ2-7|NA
TGTGCCAGCAGTCAACGGGTCTACGAGCAGTACTTC
CASSQRVYEQYF
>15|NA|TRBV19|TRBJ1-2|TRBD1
TGTGCCAGTAGTCCAGGGACAGGGTCGAACTATGGCTACACCTTC
CASSPGTGSNYGYTF
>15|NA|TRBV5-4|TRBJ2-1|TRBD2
TGTGCCAGCAGTTCCCGACTAGCGGACTACAATGAGCAGTTCTTC
CASSSRLADYNEQFF
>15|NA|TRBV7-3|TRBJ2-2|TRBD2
TGTGCCAGCAGCCTGACTAGCGGGGGGGCCGGGGAGCTGTTTTTT
CASSLTSGGAGELFF
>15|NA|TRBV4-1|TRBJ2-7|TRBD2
TGCGCCAGCAGCCAAGTGGGTAGCGGGGGCTCGGAGCAGTACTTC
CASSQVGSGGSEQYF
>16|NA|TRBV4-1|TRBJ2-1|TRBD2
TGCGCCAGCAGCCGCGTACTAGCGGGGGGGGAGGGTGAGCAGTTCTTC
CASSRVLAGGEGEQFF
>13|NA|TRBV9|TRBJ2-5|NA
TGTGCCAGCAGCGGCGGGACCCAGGAGACCCAGTACTTC
CASSGGTQETQYF
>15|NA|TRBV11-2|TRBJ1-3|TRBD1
TGTGCCAGCAGCTTAGGGGACAGGGCTGGAAACACCATATATTTT
CASSLGDRAGNTIYF
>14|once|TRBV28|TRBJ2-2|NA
TGTGCCAGCAGGGGGCGACTGGGGACCGGGGAGCTGTTTTTT
CASRGRLGTGELFF
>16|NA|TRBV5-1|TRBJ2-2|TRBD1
TGCGCCAGCACCCGGACAGGGGGCGCGGACACCGGGGAGCTGTTTTTT
CASTRTGGADTGELFF
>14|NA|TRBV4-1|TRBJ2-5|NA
TGCGCCAGCAGCCAGCCCGGTCTCCAAGAGACCCAGTACTTC
CASSQPGLQETQYF
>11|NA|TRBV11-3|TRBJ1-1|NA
TGTGCCAGCAGCTTCAGGACTGAAGCTTTCTTT
CASSFRTEAFF
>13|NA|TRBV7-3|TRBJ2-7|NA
TGTGCCAGCAGCTTACTCCCGAGACAAGAATTATACTTC
CASSLLPRQELYF
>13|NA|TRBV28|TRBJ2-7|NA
TGTGCCAGCACCCCACAGACCCTAAGCGAGCAGTACTTC
CASTPQTLSEQYF
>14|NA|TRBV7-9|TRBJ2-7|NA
TGTGCCAGCAGCTCCTCCGGGATCCCCTACGAGCAGTACTTC
CASSSSGIPYEQYF
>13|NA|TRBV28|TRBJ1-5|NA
TGTGCCAGCAGTGAGGGCCGATTGGAGCCCCAGCATTTT
CASSEGRLEPQHF
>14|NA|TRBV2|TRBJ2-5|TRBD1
TGTGCCAGCAGGAGGGACAGATCCCAAGAGACCCAGTACTTC
CASRRDRSQETQYF
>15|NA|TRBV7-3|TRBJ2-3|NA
TGTGCCAGCAGCTTAGCGGGGAAATCCACAGATACGCAGTATTTT
CASSLAGKSTDTQYF
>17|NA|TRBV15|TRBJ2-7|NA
TGTGCCACCAGCAGAGATCAGGGCAGGAGACTCTCCTACGAGCAGTACTTC
CATSRDQGRRLSYEQYF
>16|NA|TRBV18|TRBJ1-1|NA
TGTGCCAGCTCACCTCTCGGACAGTCGAGGAACACTGAAGCTTTCTTT
CASSPLGQSRNTEAFF
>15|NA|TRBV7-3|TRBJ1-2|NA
TGTGCCAGCAGCTTCCGGATGAGGCGGGCAGGCGGCTACACCTTC
CASSFRMRRAGGYTF